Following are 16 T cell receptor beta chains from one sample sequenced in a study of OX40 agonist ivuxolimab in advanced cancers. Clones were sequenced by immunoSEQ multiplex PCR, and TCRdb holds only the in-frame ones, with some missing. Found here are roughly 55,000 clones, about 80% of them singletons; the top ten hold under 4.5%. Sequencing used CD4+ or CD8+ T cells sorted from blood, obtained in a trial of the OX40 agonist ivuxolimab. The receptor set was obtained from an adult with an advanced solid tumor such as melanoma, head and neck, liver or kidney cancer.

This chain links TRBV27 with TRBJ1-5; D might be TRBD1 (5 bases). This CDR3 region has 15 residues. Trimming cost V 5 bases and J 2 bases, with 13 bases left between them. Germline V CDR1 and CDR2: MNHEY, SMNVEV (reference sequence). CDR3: CASSRTTGRNQPQHF. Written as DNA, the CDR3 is TGTGCCAGCAGTCGTACCACAGGACGCAATCAGCCCCAGCATTTT.

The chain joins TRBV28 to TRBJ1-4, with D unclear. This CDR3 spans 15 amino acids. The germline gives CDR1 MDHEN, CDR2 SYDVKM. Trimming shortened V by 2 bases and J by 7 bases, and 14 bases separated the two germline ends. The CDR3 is CASSLVGVRGEKLFF. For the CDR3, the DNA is TGTGCCAGCAGTTTAGTTGGGGTCCGGGGTGAAAAACTGTTTTTT. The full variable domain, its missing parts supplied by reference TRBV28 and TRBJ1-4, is DVKVTQSSRYLVKRTGEKVFLECVQDMDHENMFWYRQDPGLGLRLIYFSYDVKMKEKGDIPEGYSVSREKKERFSLILESASTNQTSMYLCASSLVGVRGEKLFFGSGTQLSVL.

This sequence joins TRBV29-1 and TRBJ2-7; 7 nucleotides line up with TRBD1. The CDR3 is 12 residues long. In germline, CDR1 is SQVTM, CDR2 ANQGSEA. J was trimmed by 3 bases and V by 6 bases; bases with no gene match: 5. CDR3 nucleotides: TGCAGCGTCGAGGACAGGTACTACGAGCAGTACTTC. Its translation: CSVEDRYYEQYF.

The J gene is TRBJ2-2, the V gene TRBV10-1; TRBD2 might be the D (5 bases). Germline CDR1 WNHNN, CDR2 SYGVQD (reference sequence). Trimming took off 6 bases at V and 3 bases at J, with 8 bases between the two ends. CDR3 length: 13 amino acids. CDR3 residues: CASSRDYTGELFF. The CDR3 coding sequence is TGCGCCAGCAGCCGGGATTACACCGGGGAGCTGTTTTTT.

CDR3 sequence reads: CASSHNLGQISYEQYF. The CDR3 DNA sequence: TGCGCCAGCAGCCATAATTTGGGCCAGATCTCCTACGAGCAGTACTTC. V gene TRBV4-3 combines with J gene TRBJ2-7; D unclear. Germline assignment: CDR1 LGHNA and CDR2 YSLEER. This CDR3 has 16 residues. V was shortened by 3 bases and J by 0 bases, with 15 bases between the two germline ends.

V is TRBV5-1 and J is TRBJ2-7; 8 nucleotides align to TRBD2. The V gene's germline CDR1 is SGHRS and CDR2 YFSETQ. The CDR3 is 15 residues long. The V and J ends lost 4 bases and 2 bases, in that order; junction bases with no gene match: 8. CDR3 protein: CASSPVSGLAYEQYF. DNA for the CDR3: TGCGCCAGCAGCCCAGTTTCGGGACTAGCCTACGAGCAGTACTTC. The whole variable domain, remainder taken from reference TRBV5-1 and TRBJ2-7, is KAGVTQTPRYLIKTRGQQVTLSCSPISGHRSVSWYQQTPGQGLQFLFEYFSETQRNKGNFPGRFSGRQFSNSRSEMNVSTLELGDSALYLCASSPVSGLAYEQYFGPGTRLTVT.

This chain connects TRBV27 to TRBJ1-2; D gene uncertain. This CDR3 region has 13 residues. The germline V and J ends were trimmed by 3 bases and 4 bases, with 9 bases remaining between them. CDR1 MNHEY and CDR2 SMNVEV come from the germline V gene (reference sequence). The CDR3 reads CASSLKGAYGYTF. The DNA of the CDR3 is TGTGCCAGCAGTTTGAAAGGCGCCTATGGCTACACCTTC.

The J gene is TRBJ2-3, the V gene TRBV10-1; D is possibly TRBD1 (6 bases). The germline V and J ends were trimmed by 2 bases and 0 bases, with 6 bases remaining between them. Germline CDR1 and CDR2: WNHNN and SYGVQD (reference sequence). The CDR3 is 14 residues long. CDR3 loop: CASSEGQSTDTQYF. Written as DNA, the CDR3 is TGCGCCAGCAGTGAGGGACAGAGCACAGATACGCAGTATTTT.

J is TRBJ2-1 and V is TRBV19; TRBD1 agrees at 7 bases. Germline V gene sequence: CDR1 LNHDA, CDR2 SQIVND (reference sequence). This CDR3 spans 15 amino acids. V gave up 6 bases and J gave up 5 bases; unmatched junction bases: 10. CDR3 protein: CASSRYRGSHNEQFF. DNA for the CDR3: TGTGCCAGTAGCCGCTACAGGGGAAGCCACAATGAGCAGTTCTTC.

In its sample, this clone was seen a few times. The CDR3 here is CVGGLGGSTDTQYF. The CDR3 nucleotides are TGTGTTGGGGGACTGGGCGGTAGCACAGATACGCAGTATTTT. V gene TRBV2 combines with J gene TRBJ2-3; perhaps TRBD2 as D (6 bases). The germline V gene encodes CDR1 SNHLY and CDR2 FYNNEI. CDR3 length equals 14 residues.

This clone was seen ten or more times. CDR3 region: CASSEFERGAEAFF. The CDR3 coding sequence is TGTGCCAGCAGTGAATTCGAAAGGGGCGCTGAAGCTTTCTTT. This chain links TRBV25-1 with TRBJ1-1, with TRBD1 as a possible D gene (5 bases). The CDR3 contains 14 residues. V shed 1 base and J shed 6 bases, with 12 bases lying between them. Germline V gene data show CDR1 as MGHDK and CDR2 as SYGVNS.

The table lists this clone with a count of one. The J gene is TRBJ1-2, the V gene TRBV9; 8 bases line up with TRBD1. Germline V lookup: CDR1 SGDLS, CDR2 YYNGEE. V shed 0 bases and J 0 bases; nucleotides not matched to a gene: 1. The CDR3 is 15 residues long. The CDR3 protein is CASSVGTGTNYGYTF. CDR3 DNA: TGTGCCAGCAGCGTAGGGACAGGGACTAACTATGGCTACACCTTC.

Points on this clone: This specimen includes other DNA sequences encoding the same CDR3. The CDR3 DNA reads TGTGCCAGCAGCCCCCGGACAGGGGGCTCCTACAATGAGCAGTTCTTC. It yields the protein CASSPRTGGSYNEQFF. The chain employs TRBV11-2 and TRBJ2-1, with TRBD1 matching 10 bases. This CDR3 spans 16 amino acids. Germline lookup yields CDR1 SGHAT and CDR2 FQNNGV. V lost 5 bases, J lost 0 bases, and 4 bases stayed unmatched.

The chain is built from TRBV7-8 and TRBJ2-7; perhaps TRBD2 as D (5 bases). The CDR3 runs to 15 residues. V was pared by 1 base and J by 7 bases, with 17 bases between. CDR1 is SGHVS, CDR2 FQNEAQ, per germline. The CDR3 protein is CASSLDGLIRGEQYF. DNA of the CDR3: TGTGCCAGCAGCTTAGATGGGCTTATCCGAGGGGAGCAGTACTTC.

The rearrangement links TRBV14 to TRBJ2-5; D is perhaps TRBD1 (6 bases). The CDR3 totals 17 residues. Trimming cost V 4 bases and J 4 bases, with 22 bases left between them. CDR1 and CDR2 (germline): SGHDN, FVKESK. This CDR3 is CASSRMGAGEFAETQYF. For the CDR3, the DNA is TGTGCCAGCAGCCGAATGGGAGCAGGGGAGTTCGCAGAGACCCAGTACTTC.

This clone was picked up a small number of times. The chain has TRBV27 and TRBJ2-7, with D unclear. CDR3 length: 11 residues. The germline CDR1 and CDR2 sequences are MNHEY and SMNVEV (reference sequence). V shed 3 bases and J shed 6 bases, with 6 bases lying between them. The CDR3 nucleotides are TGTGCCAGCAGTTTCCCCTCCGAGCAGTACTTC. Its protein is CASSFPSEQYF.